This T cell receptor (beta chain) was found in a study of blood T cells in healthy people across ages. Isolation yielded PBMCs, at least 7 million per sample, in every case. PCR was performed a second time for about 6 to 12 cycles using a sample-barcoded 5' primer and a J-beta primer mix. Carrying 12 random nucleotides, a template-switch adaptor labeled each individual cDNA molecule. Paired-end reads containing CDR3 totaled no fewer than 3 million for each sample. TCRdb analysed the 5' RACE reads with MiXCR anew, one entry per CDR3 protein. Of roughly 1.5 million distinct CDR3 sequences in the sample, roughly 43% were seen once. The receptor's source is a woman aged 18-29 years in good health. Sequences were obtained from blood.

CDR3 DNA: TGTGCCAGCAGCCCATGGGGAGGGGCGAAGCATTCACCCCTCCACTTT. It specifies CASSPWGGAKHSPLHF. The V and J genes are TRBV11-2 and TRBJ1-6, with D maybe TRBD1 (5 bases). Germline V gene data show CDR1 as SGHAT and CDR2 as FQNNGV. This CDR3 is built from 16 residues. Trimming left V 5 bases short and J 8 bases short, with 19 bases between.